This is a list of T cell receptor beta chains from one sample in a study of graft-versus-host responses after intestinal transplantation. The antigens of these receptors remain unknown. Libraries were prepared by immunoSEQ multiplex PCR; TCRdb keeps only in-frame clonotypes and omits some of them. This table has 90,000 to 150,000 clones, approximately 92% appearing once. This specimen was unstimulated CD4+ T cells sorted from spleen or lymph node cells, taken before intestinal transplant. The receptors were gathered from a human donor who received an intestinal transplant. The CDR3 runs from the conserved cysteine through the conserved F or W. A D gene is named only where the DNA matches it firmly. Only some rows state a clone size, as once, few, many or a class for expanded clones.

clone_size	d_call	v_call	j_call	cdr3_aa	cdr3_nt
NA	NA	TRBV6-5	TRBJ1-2	CASSFNRETGYTF	TGTGCCAGCAGTTTCAACAGGGAAACTGGCTACACCTTC
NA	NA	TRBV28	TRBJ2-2	CASSTGQGGELFF	TGTGCCAGCAGTACAGGGCAAGGCGGGGAGCTGTTTTTT
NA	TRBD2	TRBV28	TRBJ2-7	CASSNIRTSGLGEQYF	TGTGCCAGCTCCAACATCCGGACTAGCGGCCTCGGCGAGCAGTACTTC
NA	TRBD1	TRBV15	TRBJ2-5	CATSRTGGLETQYF	TGTGCCACCAGCAGGACAGGGGGCTTAGAGACCCAGTACTTC
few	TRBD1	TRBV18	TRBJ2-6	CASSPGTAGANVLTF	TGTGCCAGCTCACCAGGGACAGCCGGGGCCAACGTCCTGACTTTC
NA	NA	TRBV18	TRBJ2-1	CASSPTWSGGNNEQFF	TGTGCCAGCTCACCAACCTGGAGCGGAGGCAACAATGAGCAGTTCTTC
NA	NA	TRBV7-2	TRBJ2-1	CASSFSDSYNEQFF	TGTGCCAGCAGCTTCTCGGACTCCTACAATGAGCAGTTCTTC
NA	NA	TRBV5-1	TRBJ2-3	CASSLGAGTDTQYF	TGCGCCAGCAGCTTGGGGGCCGGCACAGATACGCAGTATTTT
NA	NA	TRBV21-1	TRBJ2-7	CASSGPWRGGGLFIGQYF	TGTGCCAGCAGCGGCCCTTGGAGGGGTGGAGGGTTGTTTATAGGGCAGTACTTC
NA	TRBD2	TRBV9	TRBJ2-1	CASSAGGLAGGEQFF	TGTGCCAGCAGCGCTGGGGGACTAGCGGGAGGGGAGCAGTTCTTC
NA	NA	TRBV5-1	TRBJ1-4	CASSLARSRYEKLFF	TGCGCCAGCAGCTTGGCAAGGTCACGGTATGAAAAACTGTTTTTT
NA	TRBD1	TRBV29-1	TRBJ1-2	CSVGTVGGTYGYTF	TGCAGCGTCGGGACAGTGGGGGGTACTTATGGCTACACCTTC
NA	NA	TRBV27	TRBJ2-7	CASSPQGRGTYEQYF	TGTGCCAGCAGTCCCCAGGGTCGAGGGACCTACGAGCAGTACTTC
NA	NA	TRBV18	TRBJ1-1	CASSPGRAEAFF	TGTGCCAGCTCACCAGGGAGGGCTGAAGCTTTCTTT
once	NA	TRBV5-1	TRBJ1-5	CASSPDPGGQPQHF	TGCGCCAGCAGCCCGGACCCCGGAGGTCAGCCCCAGCATTTT
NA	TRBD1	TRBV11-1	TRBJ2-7	CASSRDRDYEQYF	TGTGCCAGCAGCCGGGACAGGGACTACGAGCAGTACTTC
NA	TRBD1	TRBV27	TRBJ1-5	CASSSQVAGGNQPQHF	TGTGCCAGCAGTTCCCAAGTTGCAGGGGGTAATCAGCCCCAGCATTTT
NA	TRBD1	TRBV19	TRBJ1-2	CASSPGQGVNYGYTF	TGTGCCAGTAGTCCCGGACAGGGGGTTAACTATGGCTACACCTTC
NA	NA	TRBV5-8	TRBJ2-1	CASSLWANRKTQQFF	TGTGCCAGCAGCTTGTGGGCAAACAGGAAAACTCAGCAGTTCTTC
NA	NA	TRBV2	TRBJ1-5	CASSEGAGGIASGYSNQPQHF	TGTGCCAGCAGTGAGGGGGCGGGGGGTATAGCCAGTGGATATAGCAATCAGCCCCAGCATTTT